This section outlines one TCR beta chain sequence together with its context. Libraries were prepared by immunoSEQ multiplex PCR; TCRdb keeps only in-frame clonotypes and omits some of them. The sample yields approximately 150,000 clones, approximately 82% seen once. The data derive from a study of blood T cell repertoires in COVID-19. Germline CDR1 reads LGHNA; CDR2 reads YSLEER. Trimming took off 0 bases at V and 3 bases at J, with 9 bases between the two ends. The CDR3 covers 15 residues. Sequences were obtained from peripheral blood. The source of this sequence is a human donor with acute or convalescent COVID-19. The donor label of this sample is uncertain. The chain has TRBV4-3 and TRBJ1-5; D unclear. The CDR3, as DNA: TGCGCCAGCAGCCAAGATGGGAGTGCCAATCAGCCCCAGCATTTT. Amino acid sequence: CASSQDGSANQPQHF.